This TCR beta chain was found in a study of tumor-infiltrating lymphocytes in primary liver carcinoma (dated by TCRdb to about 2017). Regarding the study in general: Of the five patients, three men and two women aged 30 to 69 years, four had hepatocellular carcinoma and one had combined HCC and intrahepatic cholangiocarcinoma. The five patients had tumors of stage T1-T3 N0M0, with maximum diameters ranging from 4.2 to 10 cm. Each sample produced about 3.65 to 7.13 million productive TCRbeta reads, and read depth showed no significant difference between tissue types. A total of about 35 specimens from 5 patients, comprising roughly 25 tumor regions, 5 adjacent noncancerous liver tissues and 5 peripheral blood samples, were covered by TCRbeta repertoire sequencing. Technical replicate repertoires showed high reproducibility, with mean shared-clone rates roughly 0.89 and correlation coefficients above 0.95. For each liver tumor, the study sampled five regions along with adjacent normal tissue and blood, and applied TCRbeta repertoire sequencing, expression microarrays and whole-exome sequencing. Paper-wide results and their limitations: The study included only 4 to 6 patients, and the authors note findings should be validated in a larger study. Bulk unsorted samples precluded comparing CD4+ and CD8+ T cell repertoires. Only the TCR beta chain was sequenced, so true repertoire diversity is likely underestimated because unpaired alpha chains were not captured. Repertoire overlap was higher between tumor regions (mean roughly 35%) than tumor-adjacent (around 17%) or tumor-blood (approximately 14%) pairs, consistent with antigen-driven expansion. A significantly larger repertoire fraction was made up by the top 250 clones in tumors than in blood (p = 0.039).

Without any cell sorting, total RNA and DNA were co-extracted from about 20-30 mg of bulk tissue using the AllPrep DNA/RNA mini kit. Surgical resection was performed in China between late 2015 and 2016 on 5 or 6 patients with histopathologically diagnosed primary liver carcinoma. Chronic HBV infection was present in the patients, and the patients were treatment-naive at sampling. Each fresh piece of tumor and adjacent tissue was cut in two, with one half stored in RNAlater at -80 degrees C and the other half sent for histology. Notes on this clonotype: Its specific antigen is unknown. No base quality information exists; no much larger clone differs at one position.

TCRbeta-specific cDNA was reverse-transcribed from 500 ng total RNA using a constant-region primer and ProtoScript II reverse transcriptase. TCRbeta libraries were built with three nested multiplex PCR rounds, a slightly modified ARM-PCR procedure. Each of the first two PCR rounds ran for approximately 11 cycles and used multiplex TRBV1-TRBV30 forward primers together with a Cbeta reverse primer. Sample barcodes and Illumina adapters were added in a final 25-cycle PCR using Deep VentR polymerase. Before sequencing, amplicons between 200 and 500 bp were purified from gel using a QIAquick gel extraction kit. An Illumina HiSeq 2500 was used to sequence the TCRbeta amplicons, generating 250-bp paired-end reads. In the source study's methods: Trimmomatic v0.33 was used to quality-trim the reads, and FLASH v1.2.11 was used to merge paired reads so that full CDR3 sequences could be recovered. MiGEC v1.2.1b assigned V, D and J germline segments to the rearranged TCRbeta sequences. Clonotype statistics and Shannon-Wiener diversity indices were computed with VDJtools v1.0.0. Except for diversity analysis, only the 250 most abundant clonotypes of each sample were used in subsequent analyses to reduce sampling bias. TCRdb reanalyzed the raw reads on its own, using fastp at Q25 for trimming and MiXCR for clone calling, and kept in-frame beta chains. Identical CDR3 protein sequences are pooled into one entry, listed with their most common genes and DNA. For this entry, the V and J calls and clone size follow TCRdb and not the study's own pipeline. Here the sample has 90,000 to 150,000 distinct CDR3 sequences; approximately 71% occur a single time. The ten largest clones add up to 8.1% of the sample.

The germline V gene encodes CDR1 SGHAT and CDR2 FQNNGV. Germline trimming amounts to 5 bases on V and 3 bases on J, with 16 as the count of junction bases outside the gene matches. The CDR3 covers 17 residues, taking in both the cysteine and the phenylalanine. Only the CDR3 part of the read is kept: 51 bases, read in frame from the first base. This clonotype was obtained from a woman aged 60-75 years with primary liver carcinoma and hepatitis B virus infection. The rearrangement combines TRBV11-2 with TRBJ2-7; 7 bases in between match TRBD2. Material: tumor-adjacent normal liver tissue. The nucleotide sequence is TGTGCCAGCAGCCCGGACTCAGCGGGATTAGGTATCTACGAGCAGTACTTC. It translates as CASSPDSAGLGIYEQYF. Joined to the reference TRBV11-2 and TRBJ2-7 proteins, this CDR3 gives the full variable domain: EAGVAQSPRYKIIEKRQSVAFWCNPISGHATLYWYQQILGQGPKLLIQFQNNGVVDDSQLPKDRFSAERLKGVDSTLKIQPAKLEDSAVYLCASSPDSAGLGIYEQYFGPGTRLTVT.